The T cell receptor (beta chain) described here comes from a study of blood T cell repertoires in COVID-19. About the study: Acute and convalescent COVID-19 samples came from the United States, Italy and Spain. Sources were T cells, B-cell-depleted T cells, or PBMCs; the material itself was cDNA or gDNA.

The CDR3 sequence is 16 residues long. The V segment lost 0 bases and the J segment 4 bases; nucleotides outside the gene matches: 8. Germline loops: CDR1 SGHRS, CDR2 YFSETQ. In its sample, this clone was seen a few times. Libraries were prepared by immunoSEQ multiplex PCR; TCRdb keeps only in-frame clonotypes and omits some of them. The sample carries approximately 240,000 clones, roughly 84% recorded once. The chain recombines TRBV5-1 with TRBJ2-3, with 7 positions matching TRBD1. Material: peripheral blood. The TCR originated in a woman aged 35 to 49 with active or convalescent COVID-19. The CDR3, as DNA: TGCGCCAGCAGCTTGGCCACAGGGGCCAGGGCAGATACGCAGTATTTT. Its protein is CASSLATGARADTQYF.